Listed below are T cell receptor beta chains from one sample, sequenced in a study of T cells in Graves' hyperthyroidism and ophthalmopathy. MiXCR was run by TCRdb on the multiplex PCR reads, yielding one entry per CDR3 protein. Here the sample spans 700,000 or so distinct CDR3 sequences, about 17% being singletons. The source material was blood. Receptors originate from a man younger than 30 with Graves' hyperthyroidism. CDR3s include the opening cysteine and the closing phenylalanine or tryptophan. The D gene is left open where the match is weak. Only some rows state a clone size, as once, few, many or a class for expanded clones.

V gene,D gene,J gene,clone size,CDR3 protein,CDR3 DNA
TRBV5-6,-,TRBJ1-1,-,CASSLARETAFF,TGTGCCAGCAGCTTGGCTAGGGAAACAGCTTTCTTT
TRBV2,-,TRBJ1-2,many,CASTSDGGGYTF,TGTGCCAGCACCTCCGACGGGGGTGGCTACACCTTC
TRBV14,TRBD2,TRBJ2-7,-,CPSRTSLAGVNEQYF,TGTCCCAGCAGGACCTCACTAGCGGGAGTGAACGAGCAGTACTTC
TRBV7-8,-,TRBJ2-7,-,CASSPGSVGEQYF,TGTGCCAGCAGCCCAGGGTCCGTCGGGGAGCAGTACTTC
TRBV6-1,-,TRBJ2-7,few,CASSDRVTYEQYF,TGTGCCAGCAGTGACAGGGTTACCTACGAGCAGTACTTC
TRBV9,-,TRBJ2-1,few,CASSDSRNSNSYNEQFF,TGTGCCAGCAGCGATTCGAGGAATTCGAACTCCTACAATGAGCAGTTCTTC
TRBV10-3,TRBD1,TRBJ2-2,-,CAISGTGSTGELFF,TGTGCCATCAGTGGGACAGGGTCAACCGGGGAGCTGTTTTTT
TRBV2,TRBD2,TRBJ2-3,many,CARKQGKLAGGLTDTQYF,TGTGCCAGAAAACAGGGGAAACTAGCGGGAGGACTCACAGATACGCAGTATTTT
TRBV6-1,-,TRBJ1-1,-,CASNDRRPLGDTEAFF,TGTGCCAGCAATGACAGGAGACCCTTAGGTGACACTGAAGCTTTCTTT
TRBV9,-,TRBJ2-2,few,CASSPWGNGELFF,TGTGCCAGCAGCCCATGGGGGAACGGGGAGCTGTTTTTT
TRBV9,TRBD2,TRBJ2-3,many,CASSVVSGISDTQYF,TGTGCCAGCAGCGTAGTTAGCGGGATCTCAGATACGCAGTATTTT
TRBV24-1,TRBD2,TRBJ2-6,-,CAYFERGVSGANVLTF,TGTGCGTACTTCGAACGGGGGGTTTCTGGGGCCAACGTCCTGACTTTC
TRBV20-1,-,TRBJ2-5,many,CSARQTYQETQYF,TGCAGTGCTAGGCAGACTTACCAAGAGACCCAGTACTTC
TRBV28,TRBD2,TRBJ2-1,many,CASRLGRLAVYNEQFF,TGTGCCAGCAGGTTAGGGCGACTAGCGGTCTACAATGAGCAGTTCTTC
TRBV10-3,TRBD2,TRBJ2-3,many,CAISDTLAGGADTQYF,TGTGCCATCAGTGACACCTTAGCGGGAGGAGCAGATACGCAGTATTTT
TRBV12-3/TRBV12-4,TRBD2,TRBJ2-7,few,CASSQRDYSYEQYF,TGTGCCAGCAGTCAAAGGGACTACTCCTACGAGCAGTACTTC
TRBV28,-,TRBJ2-7,many,CASSLLTGFNYEQYF,TGTGCCAGCAGTTTGCTTACAGGCTTCAACTACGAGCAGTACTTC
TRBV19,TRBD2,TRBJ2-1,-,CASSGLGLAGGRFNEQFF,TGTGCCAGTAGTGGTCTGGGACTAGCGGGAGGGCGGTTCAATGAGCAGTTCTTC
TRBV28,-,TRBJ1-4,many,CASSPPGNEKLFF,TGTGCCAGCAGCCCTCCGGGGAATGAAAAACTGTTTTTT
TRBV10-3,-,TRBJ1-3,-,CAISTGTQGNTIYF,TGTGCCATCAGTACCGGGACTCAGGGAAACACCATATATTTT
TRBV11-2,-,TRBJ2-5,many,CASSLDFQGAETQYF,TGTGCCAGCAGCTTAGATTTCCAGGGAGCGGAGACCCAGTACTTC
TRBV5-1,-,TRBJ2-3,-,CASSSTEQQYF,TGCGCCAGCAGCTCGACCGAGCAGCAGTATTTT
TRBV20-1,TRBD1,TRBJ1-2,few,CSAGDRPGYGYTF,TGCAGTGCTGGGGACAGGCCGGGCTATGGCTACACCTTC
TRBV28,-,TRBJ2-7,-,CASSSPRGAGEHDEQYF,TGTGCCAGCAGTTCCCCCCGTGGGGCAGGGGAACACGACGAGCAGTACTTC
TRBV11-2,TRBD1,TRBJ1-4,-,CASSLGLWGQREKLFF,TGTGCCAGCAGCTTAGGTTTGTGGGGACAGCGTGAAAAACTGTTTTTT
TRBV7-8,TRBD1,TRBJ2-7,many,CASSARDRKSYEQYF,TGTGCCAGCAGCGCAAGGGACAGGAAATCCTACGAGCAGTACTTC
TRBV2,TRBD1,TRBJ2-2,few,CASKLDRDAGELFF,TGTGCCAGCAAGCTAGACAGGGATGCCGGGGAGCTGTTTTTT
TRBV28,TRBD1,TRBJ2-1,few,CASSFPLGQGSNEQFF,TGTGCCAGCAGTTTCCCCCTTGGACAGGGTAGCAATGAGCAGTTCTTC
TRBV4-1,-,TRBJ1-5,few,CASSQDRRDNQPQHF,TGCGCCAGCAGCCAAGACCGCCGGGACAATCAGCCCCAGCATTTT
TRBV2,-,TRBJ1-2,-,CASSEYSYGYTF,TGTGCCAGCAGTGAGTACAGCTATGGCTACACCTTC
TRBV2,TRBD2,TRBJ2-7,many,CASSEFLAGDYEQYF,TGTGCCAGCAGTGAATTCCTAGCGGGAGACTACGAGCAGTACTTC
TRBV6-2/TRBV6-3,TRBD2,TRBJ2-3,-,CASSYPRGLAGSVLLTDTQYF,TGTGCCAGCAGTTACCCGAGGGGACTAGCGGGATCGGTTCTTCTCACAGATACGCAGTATTTT
TRBV4-2,TRBD2,TRBJ2-2,-,CASSQGTSGRAKTGELFF,TGTGCCAGCAGCCAAGGGACTAGCGGGAGGGCCAAGACCGGGGAGCTGTTTTTT
TRBV6-1,TRBD1,TRBJ2-6,many,CASSNDRGASGANVLTF,TGTGCCAGCAGTAACGACAGGGGAGCCTCTGGGGCCAACGTCCTGACTTTC
TRBV15,TRBD1,TRBJ2-1,-,CATSSATGGVLYNEQFF,TGTGCCACCAGCAGTGCTACAGGGGGCGTTTTATACAATGAGCAGTTCTTC
TRBV6-5,-,TRBJ1-2,few,CASSYSLQQNYGYTF,TGTGCCAGCAGTTACTCGTTACAGCAAAACTATGGCTACACCTTC
TRBV18,TRBD2,TRBJ2-7,few,CASSPNGASGNYEQYF,TGTGCCAGCTCACCAAACGGGGCTAGCGGGAACTACGAGCAGTACTTC
TRBV12-3/TRBV12-4,TRBD2,TRBJ2-7,many,CASSLSSGYEQYF,TGTGCCAGCAGTTTATCTAGCGGATACGAGCAGTACTTC
TRBV27,TRBD2,TRBJ2-1,many,CASSTTIAGNTYNEQFF,TGTGCCAGCAGTACCACTATAGCGGGGAATACCTACAATGAGCAGTTCTTC
TRBV15,-,TRBJ1-6,few,CATSREIPAGDSPLHF,TGTGCCACCAGCAGAGAGATACCAGCTGGGGATTCACCCCTCCACTTT
TRBV11-2,-,TRBJ1-4,once,CASSVGVGAGKLFF,TGTGCCAGCAGCGTAGGGGTAGGGGCTGGAAAACTGTTTTTT